Each of the 20 T cell receptor beta chains below was sequenced from the same sample in a study of post-analysis software for immune sequencing data. Study-level points and caveats: TRBV5-6, TRBV5-1 and TRBV20-1 were among 4 or 5 TRBV segments more frequent in patients than controls.

Unique molecular identifiers had been added to the TCR beta cDNA libraries. TCRdb analysed the PCR reads with MiXCR anew, one entry per CDR3 protein. Among roughly 400,000 distinct CDR3 sequences listed, approximately 42% were seen once. For these receptors, no antigen is known. The sequenced sample consisted of blood. These receptors all come from a girl aged 2 to 10 with multiple sclerosis.

This rearrangement joins TRBV5-1 to TRBJ2-1, with TRBD1 identical over 8 bases. CDR1 is SGHRS and CDR2 is YFSETQ in the germline V gene. The CDR3 is 14 residues long. V gave up 1 base and J gave up 5 bases; unmatched junction bases: 2. The CDR3 nucleotides read TGCGCCAGCAGCTTGTTGGACAGGGACAATGAGCAGTTCTTC. The encoded protein is CASSLLDRDNEQFF.

The gene calls are TRBV7-9 and TRBJ1-2, with TRBD1 matching 7 bases. The germline V gene encodes CDR1 SEHNR and CDR2 FQNEAQ (reference sequence). With 5 bases clipped from V and 5 bases from J, the junction kept 8 bases outside the gene matches. This CDR3 has 14 amino acids. The CDR3 coding sequence is TGTGCCAGCAGCCTACAAGGGGGCGGGTATGGCTACACCTTC. Its protein is CASSLQGGGYGYTF.

V is TRBV4-1 and J is TRBJ2-5; perhaps TRBD1 as D (7 bases). The CDR3 extends over 15 amino acids. Trimming took 0 bases from V and 4 from J, leaving 12 bases between them. Germline V gene data show CDR1 as MGHRA and CDR2 as YSYEKL. CDR3 coding DNA: TGCGCCAGCAGCCAAGATGGGCAGGGGGGAGAGACCCAGTACTTC. Translated: CASSQDGQGGETQYF.

V is TRBV27 and J is TRBJ2-1; 10 nucleotides match TRBD2. This CDR3 is 15 amino acids long. V dropped 3 bases and J dropped 7; count of bases not matched to a gene: 6. The germline CDR1 and CDR2 sequences are MNHEY and SMNVEV (reference sequence). CDR3 loop: CASSFLAGARNEQFF. The CDR3 nucleotides read TGTGCCAGCAGTTTTCTAGCGGGGGCAAGAAATGAGCAGTTCTTC.

This clonotype was detected many times. This chain uses TRBV28 with TRBJ2-1; no firm D call. V lost 2 bases and J lost 4, with 6 bases in between. Germline values: CDR1 MDHEN, CDR2 SYDVKM. This CDR3 has 13 residues. The DNA for the CDR3 is TGTGCCAGCAGTTTAGTGGGGTACAATGAGCAGTTCTTC. This translates into CASSLVGYNEQFF.

This CDR3 reads CSARDPSTFDWGENEQFF. CDR3 nucleotide sequence: TGCAGTGCTAGAGATCCTTCAACCTTCGACTGGGGCGAGAATGAGCAGTTCTTC. The gene calls are TRBV20-1 and TRBJ2-1; weak D call: TRBD1 (5 bases). Germline-derived CDR1 and CDR2 are DFQATT and SNEGSKA (reference sequence). The CDR3 is made up of 18 amino acids. Trimming took 0 bases from V and 7 from J, leaving 25 bases between them.

The rearrangement links TRBV9 to TRBJ1-4, with unresolved D. V was clipped by 4 bases and J by 0 bases, with 16 bases between them. This CDR3 is 17 amino acids long. Looked up from germline, CDR1 is SGDLS and CDR2 is YYNGEE. Here the CDR3 reads CASSPRYGTATNEKLFF. For the CDR3, the DNA is TGTGCCAGCAGCCCACGCTATGGTACCGCAACTAATGAAAAACTGTTTTTT.

This clonotype has only a few counts. This chain connects TRBV5-6 to TRBJ2-5, with TRBD1 as a possible D gene (6 bases). The CDR3 consists of 16 residues. Germline V lookup: CDR1 SGHDT, CDR2 YYEEEE. Trimming took off 2 bases at V and 4 bases at J, with 18 bases between the two ends. CDR3 in amino acids: CASSLGFASRGETQYF. In DNA form, the CDR3 reads TGTGCCAGCAGCTTAGGGTTTGCCAGCAGGGGAGAGACCCAGTACTTC.

This clonotype has a handful of counts. V usage is TRBV4-1 and J usage is TRBJ2-1, with D possibly being TRBD1 (6 bases). The CDR3 contains 15 residues. CDR1 is MGHRA and CDR2 is YSYEKL in the germline V gene. The V end was cut by 5 bases, the J end by 4 bases, with 15 bases between. The CDR3 DNA is TGCGCCAGCAGCTTACACCCGGACAGATACAATGAGCAGTTCTTC. Translating gives CASSLHPDRYNEQFF.

This clonotype occurred a few times. The V and J genes are TRBV2 and TRBJ2-1; a possible D gene is TRBD1 (5 bases). Germline CDR1 reads SNHLY; CDR2 reads FYNNEI. V was shortened by 3 bases and J by 7 bases, with 13 bases between the two germline ends. This CDR3 comprises 14 residues. CDR3 protein: CASSESGRLNEQFF. The CDR3 nucleotides are TGTGCCAGCAGTGAGTCAGGGCGCTTGAATGAGCAGTTCTTC.

This chain links TRBV28 with TRBJ2-3; TRBD2 is a possible D gene (7 bases). Between the trimmed V and J ends, which lost 5 bases and 3 bases, there was a span of 21 bases. Germline V lookup: CDR1 MDHEN, CDR2 SYDVKM. The CDR3 has 17 residues. CDR3: CASSLPKGGLLTDTQYF. The CDR3, as DNA: TGTGCCAGCAGTCTCCCGAAGGGGGGGCTCCTAACAGATACGCAGTATTTT. Drawing the rest from reference TRBV28 and TRBJ2-3, the complete variable domain is DVKVTQSSRYLVKRTGEKVFLECVQDMDHENMFWYRQDPGLGLRLIYFSYDVKMKEKGDIPEGYSVSREKKERFSLILESASTNQTSMYLCASSLPKGGLLTDTQYFGPGTRLTVL.

Concerning this clonotype: The junction differs from germline at one of its ends, possibly a read error. The chain recombines TRBV29-1 with TRBJ1-2; D not certain. CDR1 is SQVTM and CDR2 is ANQGSEA in the germline V gene. The CDR3 covers 11 residues. CDR3: CSVNFNYGYTF. CDR3 DNA: TGTAGCGTGAACTTTAACTATGGCTACACCTTC.

The J gene is TRBJ2-4, the V gene TRBV29-1, with no clear D. The V end lost 4 bases, the J end lost 5 bases, and 12 bases lay between the germline ends. Germline CDR1 and CDR2: SQVTM and ANQGSEA. This CDR3 region has 13 residues. The CDR3 region is CSVAQMSQNIQYF. In nucleotides, the CDR3 is TGCAGCGTTGCCCAAATGTCACAAAACATTCAGTACTTC.

CDR3 coding DNA: TGCGCCAGCAGCTTGGCGGGCGGTTACCTCTACGAGCAGTACTTC. Its protein is CASSLAGGYLYEQYF. The chain uses TRBV5-1 and TRBJ2-7; D ambiguous. Trimming pared 0 bases from V and 3 bases from J, leaving 13 bases between. The CDR3 is 15 amino acids. Germline V gene sequence: CDR1 SGHRS, CDR2 YFSETQ. Full variable domain (outside the CDR3, taken from reference TRBV5-1 and TRBJ2-7): KAGVTQTPRYLIKTRGQQVTLSCSPISGHRSVSWYQQTPGQGLQFLFEYFSETQRNKGNFPGRFSGRQFSNSRSEMNVSTLELGDSALYLCASSLAGGYLYEQYFGPGTRLTVT.

The chain employs TRBV3-1 and TRBJ2-7; TRBD2 might be the D (6 bases). V dropped 1 base and J dropped 2 bases, with 12 bases sitting between them. The germline V gene encodes CDR1 LGHDT and CDR2 YNNKEL (reference sequence). The length of the CDR3 is 15 residues. The CDR3 protein is CASSQAPGLPYEQYF. The CDR3 nucleotides are TGTGCCAGCAGCCAAGCCCCGGGACTCCCCTACGAGCAGTACTTC.

The chain couples TRBV7-6 to TRBJ2-3, with 8 bases matching TRBD1. This CDR3 is 15 amino acids long. The J segment lost 3 bases and the V segment lost 5 bases, leaving 7 bases of the junction unmatched. Germline V gene lookup returns CDR1 SGHVS and CDR2 FNYEAQ. The DNA for the CDR3 is TGTGCCAGCAGCCCGACAGGGGCAATAACAGATACGCAGTATTTT. Translation gives CASSPTGAITDTQYF.

The V and J genes are TRBV5-1 and TRBJ2-3; maybe TRBD2 (5 bases). The CDR3 consists of 14 residues. Trimming took 5 bases from V and 3 from J, leaving 13 bases between them. Germline-derived CDR1 and CDR2 are SGHRS and YFSETQ. The CDR3 DNA sequence: TGCGCCAGCAGAGAGGGTGGTTTTACAGATACGCAGTATTTT. This codes for CASREGGFTDTQYF.

The chain has TRBV12-3 or TRBV12-4 and TRBJ1-1; weak D call: TRBD1 (6 bases). V lost 5 bases to trimming and J lost 4 bases, with 23 bases between them. The CDR3 contains 17 residues. CDR3 protein: CASSSRRGGLIGTEAFF. CDR3 nucleotide sequence: TGTGCCAGCAGTAGCAGGCGTGGGGGCCTGATAGGCACTGAAGCTTTCTTT.

This clonotype occurred a few times. The genes are TRBV5-1 and TRBJ1-5; TRBD1 agrees at 7 bases. The CDR3 extends over 16 amino acids. Germline V gene data show CDR1 as SGHRS and CDR2 as YFSETQ. The ends lost 0 bases at V and 0 bases at J; junction bases unmatched: 3. The CDR3 sequence: CASSLGDRDSNQPQHF. The CDR3 coding sequence is TGCGCCAGCAGCTTGGGGGACAGAGATAGCAATCAGCCCCAGCATTTT. The whole variable domain, filled in from reference TRBV5-1 and TRBJ1-5, reads KAGVTQTPRYLIKTRGQQVTLSCSPISGHRSVSWYQQTPGQGLQFLFEYFSETQRNKGNFPGRFSGRQFSNSRSEMNVSTLELGDSALYLCASSLGDRDSNQPQHFGDGTRLSIL.

This chain links TRBV28 with TRBJ2-1; D is uncertain. The length of the CDR3 is 15 residues. V lost 2 bases and J 7 bases, leaving 15 bases between the germline ends. Germline assignment: CDR1 MDHEN and CDR2 SYDVKM. The CDR3 coding sequence is TGTGCCAGCAGTTTACCCTATGGGGTTGATAATGAGCAGTTCTTC. Protein sequence: CASSLPYGVDNEQFF.